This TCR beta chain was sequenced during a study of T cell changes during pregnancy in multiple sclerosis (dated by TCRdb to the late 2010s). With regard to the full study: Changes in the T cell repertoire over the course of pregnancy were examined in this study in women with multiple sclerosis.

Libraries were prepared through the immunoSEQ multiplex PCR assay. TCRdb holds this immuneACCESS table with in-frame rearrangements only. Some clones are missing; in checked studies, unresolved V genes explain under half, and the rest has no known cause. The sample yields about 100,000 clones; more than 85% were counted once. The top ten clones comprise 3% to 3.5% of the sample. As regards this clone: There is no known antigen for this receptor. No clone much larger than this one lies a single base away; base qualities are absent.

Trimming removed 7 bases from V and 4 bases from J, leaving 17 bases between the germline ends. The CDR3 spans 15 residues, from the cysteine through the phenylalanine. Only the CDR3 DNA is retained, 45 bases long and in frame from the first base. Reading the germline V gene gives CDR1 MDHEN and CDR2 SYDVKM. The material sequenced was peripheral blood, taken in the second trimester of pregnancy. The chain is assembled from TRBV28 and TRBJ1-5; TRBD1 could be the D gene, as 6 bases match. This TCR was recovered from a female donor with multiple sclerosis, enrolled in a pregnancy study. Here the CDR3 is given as CASTQTGRGNQPQHF. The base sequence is TGTGCCAGCACCCAGACAGGAAGGGGGAATCAGCCCCAGCATTTT.